A selection of T cell receptor beta chains follows, all from one sample in a study. TCRdb called the RT-PCR reads again in MiXCR, with one record for every CDR3 protein. The sample contains about 680,000 distinct CDR3 sequences, 13% to 15% of which appear only once. Specimen: memory CD4+ T cells from blood. The receptors were gathered from a female donor in good health, serving as a healthy control. The CDR3 runs from the conserved cysteine through the conserved F or W. The order of the fields is V gene, CDR3 length, D gene, clone size, J gene, CDR3 protein, CDR3 DNA. The D gene is left open where the match is weak. The size field is filled for only some rows; it gives once, few, many or a size class.

>TRBV11-3|14|-|few|TRBJ2-7
CASSLALASDEQYF
TGTGCCAGCAGCTTAGCCCTCGCTAGCGACGAGCAGTACTTC
>TRBV20-1|14|TRBD2|few|TRBJ2-7
CSAPRAGVPHEQYF
TGCAGTGCCCCTAGGGCGGGAGTCCCCCACGAGCAGTACTTC
>TRBV20-1|16|-|-|TRBJ1-3
CSARDKFDASGNTIYF
TGCAGTGCTAGAGATAAGTTCGACGCCTCTGGAAACACCATATATTTT
>TRBV20-1|16|-|-|TRBJ1-4
CSARDVKSFEDEKLFF
TGCAGTGCTAGAGATGTAAAGAGCTTCGAAGATGAAAAACTGTTTTTT
>TRBV12-3/TRBV12-4|14|-|-|TRBJ1-1
CASIVGHYGTEAFF
TGTGCCAGCATTGTGGGCCACTACGGGACTGAAGCTTTCTTT
>TRBV9|15|-|few|TRBJ2-7
CASSVTGTMGYEQYF
TGTGCCAGCAGCGTTACCGGGACCATGGGCTACGAGCAGTACTTC
>TRBV15|15|-|few|TRBJ2-3
CATSRGPLAADTQYF
TGTGCCACCAGCAGAGGCCCTTTGGCGGCAGATACGCAGTATTTT
>TRBV7-6|16|-|few|TRBJ1-3
CASSSGPTGMGNTIYF
TGTGCCAGCAGCTCCGGGCCAACAGGGATGGGAAACACCATATATTTT
>TRBV20-1|14|-|-|TRBJ1-3
CSAKDSHSGNTIYF
TGCAGTGCTAAGGACAGTCACTCTGGAAACACCATATATTTT
>TRBV29-1|15|-|-|TRBJ1-2
CSVGGPGKGRYGYTF
TGCAGCGTTGGGGGGCCGGGAAAGGGCCGGTATGGCTACACCTTC
>TRBV10-3|11|-|-|TRBJ1-1
CAISASTEAFF
TGTGCCATCAGTGCATCCACTGAAGCTTTCTTT
>TRBV28|12|-|-|TRBJ1-5
CASSLQGKPQHF
TGTGCCAGCAGTTTACAGGGGAAGCCCCAGCATTTT
>TRBV5-1|15|TRBD2|many|TRBJ2-7
CASSLGGGSPHEQYF
TGCGCCAGCAGCTTGGGGGGGGGAAGCCCCCACGAGCAGTACTTC
>TRBV2|14|-|-|TRBJ1-1
CASSVGGSHTEAFF
TGTGCCAGCAGTGTGGGAGGGTCCCACACTGAAGCTTTCTTT
>TRBV10-3|14|TRBD1|-|TRBJ1-1
CAISETGDGSEAFF
TGTGCCATCAGTGAAACAGGGGATGGGTCTGAAGCTTTCTTT
>TRBV20-1|13|TRBD1|many|TRBJ2-7
CSARTGTTYEQYF
TGCAGTGCTAGGACAGGGACAACCTACGAGCAGTACTTC
>TRBV7-8|13|-|-|TRBJ1-5
CASSSSGVSAQHF
TGTGCCAGCAGCTCCTCCGGGGTGTCGGCCCAGCATTTT
>TRBV18|15|-|-|TRBJ2-5
CASSPSTGMGETQYF
TGTGCCAGCTCACCATCAACAGGGATGGGAGAGACCCAGTACTTC
>TRBV4-3|16|-|many|TRBJ1-5
CASSQEWSGDNQPQHF
TGCGCCAGCAGCCAAGAATGGTCAGGGGACAATCAGCCCCAGCATTTT
>TRBV6-5|11|-|many|TRBJ1-2
CASYGYYGYTF
TGTGCCAGTTACGGATACTATGGCTACACCTTC
>TRBV7-7|13|-|many|TRBJ2-5
CASSLDGTKTQYF
TGTGCCAGCAGCTTAGATGGTACAAAGACCCAGTACTTC
>TRBV10-3|13|-|many|TRBJ1-5
CAITRDSNQPQHF
TGTGCCATAACGCGGGACAGCAATCAGCCCCAGCATTTT
>TRBV15|16|TRBD2|-|TRBJ2-2
CATSSPRGGNTGELFF
TGTGCCACCAGCTCTCCCCGGGGGGGAAACACCGGGGAGCTGTTTTTT
>TRBV5-5|16|-|many|TRBJ2-2
CASSRGTATNTGELFF
TGTGCCAGCAGCCGCGGGACAGCAACGAACACCGGGGAGCTGTTTTTT
>TRBV9|13|-|many|TRBJ2-1
CASSVGPAREQFF
TGTGCCAGCAGCGTAGGGCCAGCCCGGGAGCAGTTCTTC
>TRBV11-2|14|TRBD1|few|TRBJ2-1
CASSIQGAGNEQFF
TGTGCCAGCAGCATACAGGGGGCTGGCAATGAGCAGTTCTTC
>TRBV12-3/TRBV12-4|16|TRBD1|-|TRBJ1-1
CASSTGGGWGNTEAFF
TGTGCCAGCAGTACCGGAGGGGGCTGGGGGAACACTGAAGCTTTCTTT
>TRBV5-1|14|-|-|TRBJ2-7
CASSLNQPRDEQYF
TGCGCCAGCAGCTTAAACCAACCTAGGGACGAGCAGTACTTC
>TRBV20-1|13|-|few|TRBJ1-3
CSAGEAYGNTIYF
TGCAGTGCCGGGGAGGCATACGGAAACACCATATATTTT
>TRBV6-6|13|-|many|TRBJ2-7
CASSPTGDYEQYF
TGTGCCAGCAGTCCGACAGGAGACTACGAGCAGTACTTC
>TRBV20-1|12|-|few|TRBJ2-5
CSAGYDQETQYF
TGCAGTGCTGGTTACGACCAAGAGACCCAGTACTTC
>TRBV6-1|15|TRBD1|-|TRBJ2-2
CASRGQGASTGELFF
TGTGCCAGCAGGGGACAGGGGGCAAGCACCGGGGAGCTGTTTTTT
>TRBV18|15|TRBD1|once|TRBJ2-7
CASSPPGTGVYEQYF
TGTGCCAGCTCACCCCCCGGGACAGGCGTCTACGAGCAGTACTTC
>TRBV6-1|15|-|-|TRBJ2-7
CASTQRDDASHEQYF
TGTGCCAGCACACAACGGGACGACGCTAGCCACGAGCAGTACTTC
>TRBV6-5|17|-|-|TRBJ2-2
CASSYRGGATSAGELFF
TGTGCCAGCAGTTACAGGGGCGGGGCGACCTCGGCCGGGGAGCTGTTTTTT
>TRBV20-1|10|-|many|TRBJ2-7
CSARMNEQYF
TGCAGTGCTCGGATGAACGAGCAGTACTTC
>TRBV15|13|-|few|TRBJ2-5
CATSRTVQETQYF
TGTGCCACCAGCAGGACGGTCCAAGAGACCCAGTACTTC
>TRBV7-2|15|-|few|TRBJ1-2
CASSQRRVGSEGYTF
TGTGCCAGCAGCCAAAGAAGGGTTGGGTCGGAAGGCTACACCTTC
>TRBV6-6|15|-|few|TRBJ1-1
CASSYSQGINTEAFF
TGTGCCAGCAGTTACTCCCAGGGTATAAACACTGAAGCTTTCTTT
>TRBV5-1|14|-|-|TRBJ2-1
CASSLVGYDNEQFF
TGCGCCAGCAGCTTGGTGGGCTACGACAATGAGCAGTTCTTC
>TRBV27|15|TRBD1|-|TRBJ2-7
CASSFLDRVVSEQYF
TGTGCCAGCAGTTTCTTGGACAGGGTCGTCTCCGAGCAGTACTTC
>TRBV12-3/TRBV12-4|16|-|many|TRBJ2-2
CASSSRTPADTGELFF
TGTGCCAGCAGTTCCCGGACGCCTGCGGACACCGGGGAGCTGTTTTTT
>TRBV30|13|-|-|TRBJ1-6
CAWSRQGRSPLHF
TGTGCCTGGAGTAGGCAGGGTCGTTCACCCCTCCACTTT
>TRBV7-9|17|-|many|TRBJ2-3
CASSLRPVPADTDTQYF
TGTGCCAGCAGCTTACGCCCCGTGCCTGCCGACACAGATACGCAGTATTTT
>TRBV20-1|17|TRBD2|few|TRBJ2-7
CSALTETSGRMVGEQYF
TGCAGTGCCCTGACCGAAACTAGCGGGAGGATGGTCGGCGAGCAGTACTTC
>TRBV20-1|12|TRBD2|-|TRBJ2-1
CSADLAVNEQFF
TGCAGTGCGGATCTAGCGGTCAATGAGCAGTTCTTC
>TRBV12-3/TRBV12-4|15|-|many|TRBJ2-2
CASSPRQGGTGELFF
TGTGCCAGCAGTCCACGACAGGGAGGCACCGGGGAGCTGTTTTTT
>TRBV6-5|15|TRBD1|many|TRBJ1-1
CASSYSYRGLTEAFF
TGTGCCAGCAGTTACTCGTACAGGGGGCTTACTGAAGCTTTCTTT
>TRBV7-9|17|-|many|TRBJ2-2
CASSLARDATNTGELFF
TGTGCCAGCAGCTTAGCGAGGGACGCCACCAACACCGGGGAGCTGTTTTTT
>TRBV5-1|16|-|few|TRBJ2-1
CASSLVSGVAYNEQFF
TGCGCCAGCAGCTTGGTGTCAGGGGTAGCCTACAATGAGCAGTTCTTC
>TRBV28|19|TRBD2|-|TRBJ2-5
CASSSGTSGRWGYQETQYF
TGTGCCAGCAGTTCCGGGACTAGCGGGAGGTGGGGCTACCAAGAGACCCAGTACTTC
>TRBV5-5|16|-|-|TRBJ1-2
CASSLVTIRRLYGYTF
TGTGCCAGCAGCTTGGTAACCATTCGGAGACTCTATGGCTACACCTTC